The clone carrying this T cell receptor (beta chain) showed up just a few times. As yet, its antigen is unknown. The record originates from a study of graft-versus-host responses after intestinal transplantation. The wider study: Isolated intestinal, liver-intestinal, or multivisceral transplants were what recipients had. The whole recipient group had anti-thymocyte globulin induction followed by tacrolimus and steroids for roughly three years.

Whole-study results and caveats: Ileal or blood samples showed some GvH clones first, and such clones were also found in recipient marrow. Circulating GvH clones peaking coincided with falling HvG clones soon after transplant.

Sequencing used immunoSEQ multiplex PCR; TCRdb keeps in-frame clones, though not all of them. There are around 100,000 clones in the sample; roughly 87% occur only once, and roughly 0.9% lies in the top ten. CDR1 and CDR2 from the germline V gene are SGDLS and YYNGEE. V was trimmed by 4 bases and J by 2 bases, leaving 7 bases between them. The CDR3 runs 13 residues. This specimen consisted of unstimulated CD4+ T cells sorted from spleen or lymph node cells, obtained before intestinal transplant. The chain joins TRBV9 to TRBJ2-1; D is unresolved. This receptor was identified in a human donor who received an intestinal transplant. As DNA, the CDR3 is TGTGCCAGCAGCTCGCTAGCCTACAATGAGCAGTTCTTC. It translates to CASSSLAYNEQFF.